The rows below give T cell receptor beta chains drawn from one sample of a study of blood T cells in healthy people across ages. From the 5' RACE reads, TCRdb called clonotypes with MiXCR, one entry per CDR3 protein. The data contain about 1.1 million distinct CDR3 sequences, about two fifths of them singletons. Specimen: blood. These TCRs come from a man between 18 and 35 years old in good health. The CDR3 runs from the conserved cysteine through the conserved F or W. A D gene is named only where the DNA matches it firmly. Clone sizes are given selectively: once, few, many, or a class where the clone is expanded.

size: few
J: TRBJ2-3
V: TRBV7-8
D: NA
length: 17
CDR3: CASSWWGGERGTDTQYF
DNA: TGTGCCAGCAGCTGGTGGGGGGGCGAACGGGGCACAGATACGCAGTATTTT

size: NA
J: TRBJ2-2
V: TRBV12-3/TRBV12-4
D: NA
length: 13
CDR3: CASRTGTTGELFF
DNA: TGTGCCAGCAGAACAGGGACGACCGGGGAGCTGTTTTTT

size: NA
J: TRBJ2-3
V: TRBV7-2
D: NA
length: 12
CDR3: CASSQGPLTQYF
DNA: TGTGCCAGCAGCCAAGGCCCCCTCACGCAGTATTTT

size: NA
J: TRBJ2-3
V: TRBV20-1
D: TRBD2
length: 16
CDR3: CSAGDHTSVFADTQYF
DNA: TGCAGTGCTGGGGACCACACTAGCGTTTTCGCAGATACGCAGTATTTT

size: NA
J: TRBJ2-2
V: TRBV6-2/TRBV6-3
D: TRBD1
length: 15
CDR3: CASIWDRTFTGELFF
DNA: TGTGCCAGCATATGGGACAGGACTTTCACCGGGGAGCTGTTTTTT

size: NA
J: TRBJ2-6
V: TRBV6-5
D: NA
length: 15
CDR3: CASSPWGTGANVLTF
DNA: TGTGCCAGCAGTCCTTGGGGTACTGGGGCCAACGTCCTGACTTTC

size: NA
J: TRBJ2-1
V: TRBV20-1
D: NA
length: 13
CDR3: CSAAGLLLETQFF
DNA: TGCAGTGCGGCGGGACTTCTTCTAGAGACCCAGTTCTTC

size: few
J: TRBJ1-1
V: TRBV7-2
D: NA
length: 15
CDR3: CASSSTGTRTFLAFF
DNA: TGTGCCAGCAGCTCGACCGGGACCAGGACTTTTTTGGCTTTCTTT

size: many
J: TRBJ2-5
V: TRBV27
D: NA
length: 14
CDR3: CASSLLGSGETQYF
DNA: TGTGCCAGCAGTTTATTAGGGTCTGGAGAGACCCAGTACTTC

size: few
J: TRBJ1-2
V: TRBV20-1
D: TRBD1
length: 18
CDR3: CSARDRNGTVSYNYGYTF
DNA: TGCAGTGCTAGAGACAGAAACGGGACAGTCAGTTATAACTATGGCTACACCTTC

size: few
J: TRBJ2-1
V: TRBV5-1
D: NA
length: 16
CDR3: CASSLIAGQVNNEQFF
DNA: TGCGCCAGCAGCCTGATAGCGGGACAGGTAAACAATGAGCAGTTCTTC

size: NA
J: TRBJ1-4
V: TRBV10-3
D: TRBD1
length: 14
CDR3: CAISLQGGSEKLFF
DNA: TGTGCCATCAGTTTACAGGGGGGTAGTGAAAAACTGTTTTTT

size: NA
J: TRBJ1-5
V: TRBV28
D: TRBD1
length: 17
CDR3: CASSFFRTGESNQPQHF
DNA: TGTGCCAGCAGTTTTTTCCGGACAGGGGAGAGCAATCAGCCCCAGCATTTT

size: NA
J: TRBJ2-7
V: TRBV3-1
D: TRBD1
length: 14
CDR3: CASSPGGLRYEQYF
DNA: TGTGCCAGCAGCCCAGGGGGTCTAAGATACGAGCAGTACTTC

size: NA
J: TRBJ1-6
V: TRBV15
D: NA
length: 13
CDR3: CATSRIVNSPLHF
DNA: TGTGCCACCAGCAGAATAGTCAATTCACCCCTCCACTTT

size: few
J: TRBJ2-5
V: TRBV29-1
D: TRBD2
length: 13
CDR3: CSVVAGNQETQYF
DNA: TGCAGCGTAGTAGCGGGAAACCAAGAGACCCAGTACTTC

size: NA
J: TRBJ2-3
V: TRBV28
D: NA
length: 13
CDR3: CASSLSARDTQYF
DNA: TGTGCCAGCAGTTTATCGGCGAGAGATACGCAGTATTTT

size: NA
J: TRBJ2-1
V: TRBV7-2
D: NA
length: 13
CDR3: CASSLGGTWGRFF
DNA: TGTGCCAGCAGCCTCGGGGGTACATGGGGTAGGTTCTTC

size: few
J: TRBJ2-3
V: TRBV6-2/TRBV6-3
D: TRBD1
length: 16
CDR3: CASSHLGQGSTDTQYF
DNA: TGTGCCAGCAGTCATCTCGGACAGGGGTCGACAGATACGCAGTATTTT